This paragraph covers one T cell receptor beta chain sequence. Antigen specificity is unknown. Only in-frame clones appear in the TCRdb table, and some are missing; sequencing was by immunoSEQ multiplex PCR. Of about 73,000 clones listed, 78% are singletons. This record belongs to a study of vaccination effects on CD4 cells after COVID-19. Study at large: Every participant took two doses of the BNT162b2 or mRNA-1273 vaccine. Study-level points and caveats: In healthy vaccinees, only 1 of 255 vaccine-induced clones cross-reacted with common cold coronaviruses.

Trimming pared 6 bases from V and 5 bases from J, leaving 12 bases between. This CDR3 has 13 amino acids. Germline CDR1 and CDR2: MRHNA and SNTAGT. Pools of viral peptides were used by the ViraFEST assay to expand antigen-specific CD4+ T cells ahead of sequencing. It was after approximately 11 days of culture that CD4+ T cells were isolated. Neither prior SARS-CoV-2 infection nor positive nucleocapsid antibodies were present in the vaccine recipients. Half-medium exchanges with IL-2 medium took place on days 3 and 7. The sequence was obtained from a human donor who received a COVID-19 vaccine. Sequencing was performed on CD4+ T cells from PBMCs cultured with SARS-CoV-2 spike peptides, taken before COVID-19 vaccination. The rearrangement uses TRBV6-4 and TRBJ2-3, with no clear D. The CDR3 bases are TGTGCCAGCAGCCCACGGCCCGGAGATACGCAGTATTTT. This sequence encodes CASSPRPGDTQYF.